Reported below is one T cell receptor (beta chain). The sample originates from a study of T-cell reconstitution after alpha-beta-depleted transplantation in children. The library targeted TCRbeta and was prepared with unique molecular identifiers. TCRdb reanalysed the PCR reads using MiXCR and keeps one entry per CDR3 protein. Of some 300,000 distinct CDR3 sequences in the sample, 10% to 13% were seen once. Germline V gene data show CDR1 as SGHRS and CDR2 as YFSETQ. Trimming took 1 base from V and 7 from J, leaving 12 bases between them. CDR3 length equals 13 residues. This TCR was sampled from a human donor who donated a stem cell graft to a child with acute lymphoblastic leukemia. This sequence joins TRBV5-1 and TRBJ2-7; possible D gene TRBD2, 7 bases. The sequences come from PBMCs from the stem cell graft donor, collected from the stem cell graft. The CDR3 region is CASSLTGGAEQYF. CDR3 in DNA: TGCGCCAGCAGCTTGACGGGGGGCGCGGAGCAGTACTTC.